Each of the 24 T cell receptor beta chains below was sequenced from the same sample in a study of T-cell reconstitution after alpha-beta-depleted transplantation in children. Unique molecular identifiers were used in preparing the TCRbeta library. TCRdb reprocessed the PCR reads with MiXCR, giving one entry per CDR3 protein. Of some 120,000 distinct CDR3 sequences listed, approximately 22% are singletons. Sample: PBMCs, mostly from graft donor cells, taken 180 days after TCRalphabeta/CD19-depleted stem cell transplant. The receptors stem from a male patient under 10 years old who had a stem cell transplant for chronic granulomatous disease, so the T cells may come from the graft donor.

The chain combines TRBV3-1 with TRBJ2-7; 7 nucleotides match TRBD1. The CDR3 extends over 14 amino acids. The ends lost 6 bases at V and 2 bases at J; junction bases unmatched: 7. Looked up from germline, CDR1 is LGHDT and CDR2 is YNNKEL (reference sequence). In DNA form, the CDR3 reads TGTGCCAGCAGTCTGGACAGGTACACCTACGAGCAGTACTTC. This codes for CASSLDRYTYEQYF.

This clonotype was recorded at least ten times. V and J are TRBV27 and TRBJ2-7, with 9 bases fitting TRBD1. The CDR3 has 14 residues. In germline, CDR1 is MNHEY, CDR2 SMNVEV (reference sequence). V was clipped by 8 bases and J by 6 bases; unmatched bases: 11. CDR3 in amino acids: CASRLQGAASEQYF. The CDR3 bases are TGTGCCAGCCGGCTACAGGGGGCGGCTAGCGAGCAGTACTTC.

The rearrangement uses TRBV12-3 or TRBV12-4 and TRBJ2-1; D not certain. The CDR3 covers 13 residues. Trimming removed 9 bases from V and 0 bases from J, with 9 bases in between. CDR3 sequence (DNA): TGTGCCAGTCTGTGGAGCTCCTACAATGAGCAGTTCTTC. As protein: CASLWSSYNEQFF.

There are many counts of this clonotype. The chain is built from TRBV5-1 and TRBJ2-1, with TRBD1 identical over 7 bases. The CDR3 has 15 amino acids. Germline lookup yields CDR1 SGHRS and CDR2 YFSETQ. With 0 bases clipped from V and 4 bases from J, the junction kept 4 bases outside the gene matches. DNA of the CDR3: TGCGCCAGCAGCTTGGCAGGGACAGCTTACAATGAGCAGTTCTTC. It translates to CASSLAGTAYNEQFF.

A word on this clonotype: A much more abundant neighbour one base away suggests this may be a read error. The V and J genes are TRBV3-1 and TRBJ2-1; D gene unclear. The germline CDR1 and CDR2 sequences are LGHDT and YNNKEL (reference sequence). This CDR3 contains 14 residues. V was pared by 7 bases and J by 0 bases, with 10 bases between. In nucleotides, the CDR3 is TGTGCCAGCATCCGTATGGGCTCCTACAATGAGCAGTTCTTC. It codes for CASIRMGSYNEQFF.

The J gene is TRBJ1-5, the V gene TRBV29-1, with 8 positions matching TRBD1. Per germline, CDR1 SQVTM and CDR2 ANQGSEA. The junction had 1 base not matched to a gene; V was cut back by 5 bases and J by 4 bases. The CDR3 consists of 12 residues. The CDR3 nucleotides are TGCAGCGTTCGACAGGGGAATCAGCCCCAGCATTTT. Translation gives CSVRQGNQPQHF.

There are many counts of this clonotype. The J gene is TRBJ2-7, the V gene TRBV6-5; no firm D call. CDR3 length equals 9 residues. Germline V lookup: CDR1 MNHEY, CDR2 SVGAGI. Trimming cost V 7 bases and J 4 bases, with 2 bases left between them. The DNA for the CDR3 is TGTGCCAGCAAGTACGAGCAGTACTTC. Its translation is CASKYEQYF.

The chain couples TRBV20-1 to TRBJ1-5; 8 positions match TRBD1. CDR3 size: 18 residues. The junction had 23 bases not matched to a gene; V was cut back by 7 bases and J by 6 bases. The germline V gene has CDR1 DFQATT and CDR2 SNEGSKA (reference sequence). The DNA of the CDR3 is TGCAGTGTCTTCGGCAGGGGGCGCGGAATCGGGCAAGGTCAGCCCCAGCATTTT. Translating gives CSVFGRGRGIGQGQPQHF.

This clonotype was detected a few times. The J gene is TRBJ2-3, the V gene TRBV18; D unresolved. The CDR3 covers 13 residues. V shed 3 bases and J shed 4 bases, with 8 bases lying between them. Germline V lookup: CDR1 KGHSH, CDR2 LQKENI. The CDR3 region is CASSPDSADTQYF. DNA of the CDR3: TGTGCCAGCTCACCGGATTCCGCAGATACGCAGTATTTT.

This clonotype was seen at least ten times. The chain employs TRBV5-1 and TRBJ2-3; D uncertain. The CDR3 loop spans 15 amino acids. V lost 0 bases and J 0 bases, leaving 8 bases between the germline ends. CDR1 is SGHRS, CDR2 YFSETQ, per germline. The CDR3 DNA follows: TGCGCCAGCAGCTTGGGTTGGAGCAGCACAGATACGCAGTATTTT. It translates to CASSLGWSSTDTQYF.

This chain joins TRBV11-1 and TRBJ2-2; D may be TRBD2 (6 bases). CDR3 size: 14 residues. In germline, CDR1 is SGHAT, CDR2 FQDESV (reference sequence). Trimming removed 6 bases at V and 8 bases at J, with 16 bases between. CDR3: CASSTAGTSGELFF. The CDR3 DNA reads TGTGCCAGCAGTACCGCCGGGACTTCAGGGGAGCTGTTTTTT.

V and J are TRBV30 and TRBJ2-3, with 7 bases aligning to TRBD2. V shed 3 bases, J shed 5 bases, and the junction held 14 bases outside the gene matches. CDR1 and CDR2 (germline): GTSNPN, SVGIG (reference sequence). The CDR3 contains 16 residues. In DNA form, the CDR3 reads TGTGCCTGGAGCCCCGGGAGGTTTCCTCGGGGAGATACGCAGTATTTT. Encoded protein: CAWSPGRFPRGDTQYF.

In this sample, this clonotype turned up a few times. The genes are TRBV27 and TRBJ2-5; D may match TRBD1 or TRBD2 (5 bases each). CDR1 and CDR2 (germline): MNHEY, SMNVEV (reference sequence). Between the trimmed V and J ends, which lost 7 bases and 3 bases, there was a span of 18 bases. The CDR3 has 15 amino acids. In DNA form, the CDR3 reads TGTGCCAGCAAAAATCGGGGCAGGGCCGAAGAGACCCAGTACTTC. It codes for CASKNRGRAEETQYF.

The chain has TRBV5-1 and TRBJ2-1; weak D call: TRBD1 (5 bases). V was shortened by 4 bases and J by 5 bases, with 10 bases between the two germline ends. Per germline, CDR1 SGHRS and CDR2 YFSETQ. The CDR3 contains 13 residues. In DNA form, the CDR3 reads TGCGCCAGCAGCGCGGACACGAACAATGAGCAGTTCTTC. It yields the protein CASSADTNNEQFF.

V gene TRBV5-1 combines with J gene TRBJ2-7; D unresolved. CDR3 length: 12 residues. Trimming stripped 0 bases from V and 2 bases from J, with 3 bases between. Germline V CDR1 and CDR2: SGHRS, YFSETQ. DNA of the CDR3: TGCGCCAGCAGCTTGGAAGCCTACGAGCAGTACTTC. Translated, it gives CASSLEAYEQYF.

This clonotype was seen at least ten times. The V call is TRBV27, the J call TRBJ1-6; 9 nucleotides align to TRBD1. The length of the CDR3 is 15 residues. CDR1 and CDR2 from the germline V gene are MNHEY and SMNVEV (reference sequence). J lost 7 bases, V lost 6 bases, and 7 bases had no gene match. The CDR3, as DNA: TGTGCCAGCAGACAACAGGGGGCGGGAAATTCACCCCTCCACTTT. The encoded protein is CASRQQGAGNSPLHF.

This CDR3 is CASSLRTGLTKNIQYF. In DNA form, the CDR3 reads TGTGCCAGCAGTCTCCGGACAGGGCTAACCAAAAACATTCAGTACTTC. The chain carries TRBV27 and TRBJ2-4; 8 bases agree with TRBD1. Germline V gene data show CDR1 as MNHEY and CDR2 as SMNVEV (reference sequence). The length of the CDR3 is 16 residues. J gave up 2 bases and V 5 bases, and 8 bases lay outside the gene matches.

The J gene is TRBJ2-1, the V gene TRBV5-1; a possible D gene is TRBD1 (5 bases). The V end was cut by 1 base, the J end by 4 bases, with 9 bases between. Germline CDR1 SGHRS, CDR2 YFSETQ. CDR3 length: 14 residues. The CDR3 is CASSLRQGYNEQFF. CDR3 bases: TGCGCCAGCAGCTTGCGGCAGGGATACAATGAGCAGTTCTTC.

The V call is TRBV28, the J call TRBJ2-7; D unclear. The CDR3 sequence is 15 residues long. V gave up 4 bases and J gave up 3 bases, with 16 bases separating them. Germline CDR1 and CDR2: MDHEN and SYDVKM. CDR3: CASSYGETGDYEQYF. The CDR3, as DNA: TGTGCCAGCAGTTATGGGGAAACTGGGGACTACGAGCAGTACTTC.

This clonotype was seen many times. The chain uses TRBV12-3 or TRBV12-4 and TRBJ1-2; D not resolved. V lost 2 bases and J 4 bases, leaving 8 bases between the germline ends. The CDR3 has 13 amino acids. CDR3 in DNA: TGTGCCAGCAGTTTACCCCCCAGCTATGGCTACACCTTC. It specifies CASSLPPSYGYTF.

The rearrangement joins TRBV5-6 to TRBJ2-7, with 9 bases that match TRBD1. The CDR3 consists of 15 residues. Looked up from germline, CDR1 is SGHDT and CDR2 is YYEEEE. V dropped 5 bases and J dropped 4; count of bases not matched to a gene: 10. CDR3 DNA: TGTGCCAGCAGGACGCTTAGGGACAGGGCTTACGAGCAGTACTTC. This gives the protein CASRTLRDRAYEQYF.

CDR3 sequence (DNA): TGTGCCAGCAGTTTAGGGTCAGGGAACACCGGGGAGCTGTTTTTT. This translates into CASSLGSGNTGELFF. The chain recombines TRBV12-3 or TRBV12-4 with TRBJ2-2; unclear D gene. The CDR3 covers 15 residues. V was trimmed by 1 base and J by 1 base, leaving 7 bases between them.

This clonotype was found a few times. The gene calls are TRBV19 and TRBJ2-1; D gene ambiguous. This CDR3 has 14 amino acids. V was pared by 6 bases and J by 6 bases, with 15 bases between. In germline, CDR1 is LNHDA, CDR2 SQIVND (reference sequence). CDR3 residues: CASSLLSPSNEQFF. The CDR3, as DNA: TGTGCCAGTAGCCTCCTCTCCCCGAGCAATGAGCAGTTCTTC.

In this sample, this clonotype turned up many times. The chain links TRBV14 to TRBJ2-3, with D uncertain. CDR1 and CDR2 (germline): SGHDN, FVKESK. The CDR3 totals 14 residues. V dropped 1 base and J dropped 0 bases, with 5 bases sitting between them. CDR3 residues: CASSQALSTDTQYF. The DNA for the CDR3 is TGTGCCAGCAGCCAAGCTTTAAGCACAGATACGCAGTATTTT.